Presented here are 3 T cell receptor beta chains from one specimen sequenced in a study of tumor-infiltrating lymphocytes in primary liver carcinoma. TCR beta cDNA was reverse-transcribed from about 500 ng of total RNA. The reaction used a constant-region primer and ProtoScript II reverse transcriptase. Libraries for TCR beta were built through three nested multiplex PCR rounds, which together made up a slightly modified ARM-PCR procedure. Investigators reported that the first two PCR rounds, at around 9 cycles each, used TRBV1-TRBV30 forward primers with a C-beta reverse primer. TCRdb recomputed calls from the multiplex PCR reads with MiXCR, one row per CDR3 protein. This table has fewer than 85,000 distinct CDR3 sequences, 69% appearing once. Co-extraction yielded RNA and DNA from around 20-30 mg of unsorted bulk tissue. Sequenced input: tumor-adjacent normal liver tissue. The receptors originated from a man between 35 and 55 years old with primary liver carcinoma and hepatitis B virus infection.

This clonotype was seen more than once but under ten times. This chain uses TRBV18 with TRBJ2-1; D not resolved. Germline V gene data show CDR1 as KGHSH and CDR2 as LQKENI. V lost 0 bases and J 5 bases, leaving 11 bases between the germline ends. The CDR3 length is 15 residues. Written as DNA, the CDR3 is TGTGCCAGCTCACCACCGGCAGCCCCGAACAATGAGCAGTTCTTC. Protein sequence: CASSPPAAPNNEQFF.

About this clonotype itself: One end of the junction is discordant with germline, which a read error may explain. This CDR3 reads CASSSQVGDYSIQPQHF. Here the CDR3 DNA reads TGTGCCAGCAGCTCTCAAGTCGGGGATTATAGCATTCAGCCCCAGCATTTT. V is TRBV7-6 and J is TRBJ1-5; D unresolved. This CDR3 comprises 17 residues. Per germline, CDR1 SGHVS and CDR2 FNYEAQ.

This clonotype was seen at least ten times. V and J are TRBV12-3 or TRBV12-4 and TRBJ2-1; D is unresolved. The V and J ends lost 5 bases and 12 bases respectively, with 11 bases between them. The CDR3 has 11 amino acids. The CDR3 is CASSTIASQFF. CDR3 DNA: TGTGCCAGCAGTACAATTGCCTCGCAGTTCTTC.